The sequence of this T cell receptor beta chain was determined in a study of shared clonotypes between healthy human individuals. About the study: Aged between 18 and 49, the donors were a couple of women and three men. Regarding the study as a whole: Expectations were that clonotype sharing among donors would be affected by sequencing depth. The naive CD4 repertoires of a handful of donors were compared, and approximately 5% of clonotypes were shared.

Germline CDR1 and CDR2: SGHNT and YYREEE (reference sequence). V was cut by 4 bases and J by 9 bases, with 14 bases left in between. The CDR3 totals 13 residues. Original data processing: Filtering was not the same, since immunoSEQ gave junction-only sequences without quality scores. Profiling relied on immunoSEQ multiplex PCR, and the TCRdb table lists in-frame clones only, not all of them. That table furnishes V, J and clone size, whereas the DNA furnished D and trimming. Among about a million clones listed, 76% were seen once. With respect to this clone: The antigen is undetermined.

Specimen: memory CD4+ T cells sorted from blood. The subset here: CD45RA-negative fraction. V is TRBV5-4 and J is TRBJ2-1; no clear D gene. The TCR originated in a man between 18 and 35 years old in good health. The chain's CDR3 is CASSPASATEQFF. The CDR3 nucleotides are TGTGCCAGCAGCCCGGCCTCTGCCACTGAGCAGTTCTTC.